This T cell receptor (beta chain) was documented in a study of T-cell reconstitution after alpha-beta-depleted transplantation in children. CDR1 SQVTM and CDR2 ANQGSEA come from the germline V gene. The V end was cut by 5 bases, the J end by 6 bases, with 6 bases between. This CDR3 region has 10 residues. General study results and limits: Some patients' high day-60 TCRbeta diversity was attributed to recipient cells surviving conditioning. Most T-cell counts and diversity one year after the transplant came from T cells that were newly produced. Two months or so post-transplant, alpha-beta T cells reportedly derived from several hundred expanded graft clones.

The authors prepared the TCRbeta library with unique molecular identifiers. TCRdb processed the PCR reads anew with MiXCR; each CDR3 protein has one entry. The sample shows around 490,000 distinct CDR3 sequences, 9.5% to 12% of them seen only once. This clonotype has just a few counts. Antigen: not known. The rearrangement uses TRBV29-1 and TRBJ2-3, with D uncertain. The origin of this receptor is a female patient aged 2-10 years who had a stem cell transplant for aplastic anemia, so the T cells may come from the graft donor. Source: PBMCs, mostly from graft donor cells, taken 180 days after TCRalphabeta/CD19-depleted stem cell transplant. CDR3 sequence: CSVQGDTQYF. CDR3 coding DNA: TGCAGCGTTCAAGGGGATACGCAGTATTTT.